The clone carrying this T cell receptor (beta chain) was detected a few times. Its specificity is unknown. This entry comes from a study of regulatory T cells in long-lasting Graves disease. Study results and limitations: Favored usage of TRBV28, TRBJ1-2 and TRBJ2-5 was recorded in persistent disease. Public clonotype sharing was higher in persistent than newly diagnosed patients.

Building the TCR beta libraries relied on iRepertoire HTBI primers, and CDR3 regions underwent Arm-PCR. In TCRdb, the multiplex PCR reads were re-called with MiXCR into one record per CDR3 protein. The profile covers about 470,000 distinct CDR3 sequences, with 20% to 25% appearing a single time and about 6.6% taken by the ten largest. Time point denoted: persistent/refractory GD, antithyroid drugs over 5 years with positive TRAb. Researchers made the TCR library from RNA that was extracted from PBMCs. Patients were from an endocrinology department in Xi'an, China. Looked up from germline, CDR1 is MNHEY and CDR2 is SVGEGT. The V gene end was trimmed by 2 bases and the J gene end by 5 bases; junction bases not matched to a gene: 2. This CDR3 has 15 amino acids.

Sequenced material: peripheral blood mononuclear cells (PBMCs), taken when the disease was refractory, from a patient treated with antithyroid drugs. The V gene is TRBV6-2 or TRBV6-3, the J gene TRBJ2-2, with TRBD2 matching 10 bases. This clonotype was sampled from a female donor with Graves disease. Here the CDR3 reads CASSYATSGTGELFF. Here the CDR3 DNA reads TGTGCCAGCAGTTACGCGACTAGCGGGACCGGGGAGCTGTTTTTT.